The source of this T cell receptor (beta chain) is a study of blood T cell repertoires in COVID-19. The protocol was immunoSEQ multiplex PCR, while the TCRdb copy is restricted to in-frame clones and leaves out a portion. This table holds 120,000 to 150,000 clones, 80% to 90% found once. The CDR3 contains 14 residues. The germline V and J ends were trimmed by 1 base and 4 bases, with 14 bases remaining between them. The germline V gene has CDR1 GTSNPN and CDR2 SVGIG (reference sequence). This receptor was taken from a human donor with acute or convalescent COVID-19. The donor label of this sample is uncertain. Sequencing was performed on peripheral blood. The chain joins TRBV30 to TRBJ2-7; tentative D call: TRBD1 (5 bases). This chain's CDR3 is CAWSGSTASYEQYF. CDR3 in DNA: TGTGCCTGGAGTGGATCGACAGCCAGTTACGAGCAGTACTTC. The full variable domain, its missing parts supplied by reference TRBV30 and TRBJ2-7, is SQTIHQWPATLVQPVGSPLSLECTVEGTSNPNLYWYRQAAGRGLQLLFYSVGIGQISSEVPQNLSASRPQDRQFILSSKKLLLSDSGFYLCAWSGSTASYEQYFGPGTRLTVT.